These 15 T cell receptor beta chains were all obtained from the same sample, sequenced in a study of molecular identifiers for immune sequencing clone quantification. A single record per CDR3 protein comes from TCRdb applying MiXCR to the PCR reads. The table has about 68,000 distinct CDR3 sequences, about a sixth seen once; the top ten hold roughly 1.5%. Sequenced input: naive CD8+ T cells from blood, with Jurkat cell RNA spiked in. Stated subset: FACS-sorted CD8+CD4-CCR7+CD45RA+ naive T cells. These TCRs come from a human donor in good health. Some libraries in this study had Jurkat cell RNA spiked in.

This clonotype was observed a few times. A much bigger clone sits one base away, suggesting this may be a read error. The rearrangement uses TRBV28 and TRBJ1-5; D not resolved. Germline CDR1 and CDR2: MDHEN and SYDVKM. The CDR3 spans 15 residues. The CDR3 nucleotides read TGTGCCAGCAGCCAAACCCACAGCGGTAATCAGCCCCTGCATTTT. It encodes CASSQTHSGNQPLHF.

In the case of this clonotype: With a much larger clone just one base away, this may be a read error. Because it lacks the conserved phenylalanine or tryptophan at the end, this CDR3 is likely a read error. V usage is TRBV9 and J usage is TRBJ2-3; D is ambiguous. Germline lookup yields CDR1 SGDLS and CDR2 YYNGEE. Trimming pared 3 bases from V and 4 bases from J, leaving 6 bases between. CDR3 length: 12 residues. As DNA, the CDR3 is TGTGCCAGCAGCGCTAACTCAGATACGCAGTATCTT. This translates into CASSANSDTQYL.

At least ten counts were recorded for this clonotype. The DNA for the CDR3 is TGTGCCAGCAGCACATCCCGGCCGGGACTAGCGGGAGGGCCCTTCTACAATGAGCAGTTCTTC. As protein: CASSTSRPGLAGGPFYNEQFF. The chain links TRBV7-2 to TRBJ2-1; 16 bases map to TRBD2. CDR1 and CDR2 (germline): SGHTA, FQGNSA. The CDR3 loop spans 21 amino acids. Losses at the gene ends were 5 bases for V and 3 bases for J; bases not matched to a gene: 16.

In its sample, this clonotype was seen many times. This chain connects TRBV29-1 to TRBJ2-3; TRBD2 agrees at 11 bases. This CDR3 spans 16 amino acids. Losses at the gene ends were 3 bases for V and 6 bases for J; bases not matched to a gene: 11. CDR1 is SQVTM, CDR2 ANQGSEA, per germline. The CDR3 DNA reads as TGCAGCGTTGAGGGCCTAGCGGGAGGACCCCGGGATACGCAGTATTTT. This translates into CSVEGLAGGPRDTQYF.

This clonotype was counted ten times or more. The chain carries TRBV7-9 and TRBJ2-5; no reliable D call. This CDR3 comprises 15 residues. Germline V gene sequence: CDR1 SEHNR, CDR2 FQNEAQ (reference sequence). The germline V and J ends were trimmed by 5 bases and 5 bases, with 18 bases remaining between them. The CDR3 here is CASSPFRSLGETQYF. As DNA, the CDR3 is TGTGCCAGCAGCCCTTTCAGGTCCTTGGGGGAGACCCAGTACTTC.

This clonotype has ten or more counts. J is TRBJ2-3 and V is TRBV3-1; either TRBD1 or TRBD2 may fit D (5 bases each). This CDR3 comprises 17 residues. Looked up from germline, CDR1 is LGHDT and CDR2 is YNNKEL (reference sequence). V lost 4 bases and J 5 bases, leaving 22 bases between the germline ends. The CDR3 here is CASSPLGVPYNQDTQYF. The CDR3 region has the DNA TGTGCCAGCAGCCCCCTGGGGGTTCCCTATAATCAAGATACGCAGTATTTT.

This clonotype showed up many times. This sequence joins TRBV7-2 and TRBJ1-2; unclear D gene. Deletions cut 3 bases from V and 8 bases from J, with 7 bases between. From germline, CDR1 is SGHTA and CDR2 FQGNSA. The length of the CDR3 is 11 residues. CDR3 sequence reads: CASSLSGGYTF. In DNA form, the CDR3 reads TGTGCCAGCAGCTTGTCAGGCGGCTACACCTTC. The entire variable domain, with the rest obtained from reference TRBV7-2 and TRBJ1-2, is as follows: GAGVSQSPSNKVTEKGKDVELRCDPISGHTALYWYRQSLGQGLEFLIYFQGNSAPDKSGLPSDRFSAERTGGSVSTLTIQRTQQEDSAVYLCASSLSGGYTFGSGTRLTVV.

The chain is built from TRBV12-3 or TRBV12-4 and TRBJ2-7, with D uncertain. Trimming stripped 0 bases from V and 3 bases from J, with 12 bases between. The CDR3 has 15 residues. The CDR3 nucleotides are TGTGCCAGCAGTTTAGCGCTCGGCGCAGGCTACGAGCAGTACTTC. This encodes CASSLALGAGYEQYF.

This clonotype was seen at least ten times. The chain employs TRBV14 and TRBJ2-3; TRBD2 aligns across 9 bases. Germline loops: CDR1 SGHDN, CDR2 FVKESK. The CDR3 consists of 15 residues. With V trimmed by 4 bases and J by 0 bases, 2 bases remained unmatched. The CDR3 bases are TGTGCCAGCAGCCCGGGACTAGCCAGCACAGATACGCAGTATTTT. It yields the protein CASSPGLASTDTQYF.

There are many counts of this clonotype. The rearrangement uses TRBV4-1 and TRBJ2-2, with D possibly matching TRBD2 (5 bases). Trimming removed 4 bases from V and 4 bases from J, with 13 bases in between. CDR3 length: 15 residues. Germline loops: CDR1 MGHRA, CDR2 YSYEKL. Here the CDR3 DNA reads TGCGCCAGCAGCCTCTCCGGGATACCCACCGGGGAGCTGTTTTTT. It specifies CASSLSGIPTGELFF.

This clonotype was picked up many times. The rearrangement links TRBV20-1 to TRBJ2-3; 12 nucleotides line up with TRBD1. The CDR3 is 15 residues long. V trimming: 7 bases; J trimming: 4 bases; junction bases outside the gene matches: 9. Germline loops: CDR1 DFQATT, CDR2 SNEGSKA (reference sequence). CDR3 protein: CSGHSGTGGSDTQYF. DNA of the CDR3: TGCAGTGGCCACTCCGGGACAGGGGGCTCAGATACGCAGTATTTT.

The sample holds many counts of this clonotype. The genes are TRBV4-1 and TRBJ1-1, with a tentative D call TRBD1 (6 bases). Germline V lookup: CDR1 MGHRA, CDR2 YSYEKL. This CDR3 contains 13 residues. Between the trimmed V and J ends, which lost 1 base and 8 bases, there was a span of 11 bases. Here the CDR3 DNA reads TGCGCCAGCAGCCAAGTCTGGACAGTGGAAGCTTTCTTT. Its protein is CASSQVWTVEAFF.

This clonotype was counted between two and nine times. This sequence joins TRBV20-1 and TRBJ2-3; 7 positions agree with TRBD2. The junction had 10 bases not matched to a gene; V was cut back by 5 bases and J by 2 bases. This CDR3 has 15 residues. Germline lookup yields CDR1 DFQATT and CDR2 SNEGSKA (reference sequence). CDR3 loop: CSAFHLAAPTDTQYF. CDR3 in DNA: TGCAGTGCTTTTCATCTAGCGGCCCCCACAGATACGCAGTATTTT.

A note on this clonotype: A much larger clone is a single base away; this may be a read error. The V gene is TRBV7-8, the J gene TRBJ2-1; D is uncertain. Germline values: CDR1 SGHVS, CDR2 FQNEAQ. The CDR3 runs to 12 residues. The CDR3 here is CAGSLSTNEQFF. In DNA, the CDR3 is TGTGCCGGCAGCCTAAGTACCAATGAGCAGTTCTTC.

This clonotype was recorded many times. The chain has TRBV7-6 and TRBJ1-1; the match to TRBD1 covers 7 bases. The CDR3 loop spans 19 amino acids. Looked up from germline, CDR1 is SGHVS and CDR2 is FNYEAQ. The trim removed 1 base at V and 1 base at J, leaving 15 bases unmatched. The CDR3 is CASSLGPLGTEDKNTEAFF. The DNA of the CDR3 is TGTGCCAGCAGCTTAGGCCCCCTTGGGACAGAAGATAAGAACACTGAAGCTTTCTTT.